These 16 T cell receptor beta chains originate from one sample sequenced in a study of early T cells in non-severe SARS-CoV-2 infection. TCRdb reprocessed the 5' RACE reads with MiXCR, giving one entry per CDR3 protein. The sample has approximately 98,000 distinct CDR3 sequences, about 12% seen once. What was sequenced was whole blood. The source of these receptors is an adult who was a healthcare worker with PCR-confirmed SARS-CoV-2 infection or an uninfected control (not recorded which).

This clonotype has just a few counts. The gene calls are TRBV6-2 or TRBV6-3 and TRBJ2-7; maybe TRBD2 (5 bases). The V end lost 5 bases, the J end lost 3 bases, and 11 bases lay between the germline ends. Per germline, CDR1 MNHEY and CDR2 SVGEGT. This CDR3 is built from 13 residues. The CDR3 DNA is TGTGCCAGCAGTAACCTCCGGGGCTACGAGCAGTACTTC. As protein: CASSNLRGYEQYF.

The J gene is TRBJ1-3, the V gene TRBV29-1, with unresolved D. V shed 1 base and J shed 0 bases, with 7 bases lying between them. In germline, CDR1 is SQVTM, CDR2 ANQGSEA. The CDR3 covers 14 residues. The CDR3 nucleotides read TGCAGCGTTGAAGGCAGGCTCTCTGGAAACACCATATATTTT. It is translated as CSVEGRLSGNTIYF.

This clonotype has a handful of counts. The rearrangement joins TRBV5-1 to TRBJ1-2; no reliable D call. The CDR3 has 15 amino acids. Germline V gene sequence: CDR1 SGHRS, CDR2 YFSETQ. V gave up 0 bases and J gave up 2 bases, with 11 bases separating them. In DNA, the CDR3 is TGCGCCAGCAGCTTGGTAGCCGGCGGAAACTATGGCTACACCTTC. Translated, it gives CASSLVAGGNYGYTF.

This clonotype was found a few times. CDR3 region: CASSKTGDQPQHF. The CDR3 DNA is TGTGCCAGCAGCAAGACAGGGGACCAGCCCCAGCATTTT. V and J are TRBV9 and TRBJ1-5, with TRBD1 matching 8 bases. The ends lost 4 bases at V and 7 bases at J; junction bases unmatched: 4. Germline assignment: CDR1 SGDLS and CDR2 YYNGEE. The CDR3 has 13 amino acids.

This clonotype was found a few times. The chain employs TRBV29-1 and TRBJ2-1, with a weak D call TRBD1 (7 bases). V lost 7 bases and J 13 bases, leaving 20 bases between the germline ends. Germline V lookup: CDR1 SQVTM, CDR2 ANQGSEA. The CDR3 spans 12 residues. CDR3 bases: TGCAGCGCCACAGGGGACTGGGTGGATCAGTTCTTC. Amino acids: CSATGDWVDQFF.

The chain joins TRBV2 to TRBJ2-7; D unresolved. Germline loops: CDR1 SNHLY, CDR2 FYNNEI. Trimming stripped 7 bases from V and 3 bases from J, with 10 bases between. This CDR3 has 12 residues. In DNA, the CDR3 is TGTGCCAGCACCCTCCGGAGCTACGAGCAGTACTTC. Protein: CASTLRSYEQYF.

The J gene is TRBJ2-1, the V gene TRBV20-1; D is perhaps TRBD2 (5 bases). CDR3 length: 13 amino acids. Trimming shortened V by 3 bases and J by 12 bases, and 18 bases separated the two germline ends. The germline CDR1 and CDR2 sequences are DFQATT and SNEGSKA (reference sequence). DNA of the CDR3: TGCAGTGCTAGGGGAGACCTCGCTATCGTGCAGTTCTTC. It translates to CSARGDLAIVQFF.

This clonotype was seen a few times. V is TRBV7-9 and J is TRBJ1-1; D gene ambiguous. The CDR3 spans 13 residues. The germline CDR1 and CDR2 sequences are SEHNR and FQNEAQ (reference sequence). The germline V and J ends were trimmed by 2 bases and 2 bases, with 6 bases remaining between them. In DNA, the CDR3 is TGTGCCAGCAGCTTAACCACCAACACTGAAGCTTTCTTT. As protein: CASSLTTNTEAFF.

The chain uses TRBV6-5 and TRBJ2-7; tentatively, D is TRBD1 or TRBD2 (5 bases each). The germline CDR1 and CDR2 sequences are MNHEY and SVGAGI. The CDR3 spans 15 residues. V was trimmed by 1 base and J by 5 bases, leaving 15 bases between them. The CDR3: CASSYFTGGAHEQYF. The CDR3 nucleotides read TGTGCCAGCAGTTACTTCACAGGAGGTGCCCACGAGCAGTACTTC.

Concerning this clonotype itself: This could be a read error, since a much larger clone is one nucleotide away. The genes are TRBV11-2 and TRBJ2-3; D may be TRBD1 or TRBD2 (5 bases each). The CDR3 consists of 14 residues. Germline V CDR1 and CDR2: SGHAT, FQNNGV. The CDR3 here is CASSFRDLTDMQYF. CDR3 sequence (DNA): TGTGCCAGCAGCTTTAGGGACCTCACAGATATGCAGTATTTT. Looking up the rest from reference TRBV11-2 and TRBJ2-3 gives the full variable domain: EAGVAQSPRYKIIEKRQSVAFWCNPISGHATLYWYQQILGQGPKLLIQFQNNGVVDDSQLPKDRFSAERLKGVDSTLKIQPAKLEDSAVYLCASSFRDLTDMQYFGPGTRLTVL.

This clonotype was counted only a few times. The chain links TRBV7-2 to TRBJ1-4, with 7 bases aligning to TRBD1. The CDR3 consists of 17 residues. The J segment lost 2 bases and the V segment lost 1 base, leaving 7 bases of the junction unmatched. The germline gives CDR1 SGHTA, CDR2 FQGNSA. The CDR3 here is CASSLVRGRSTNEKLFF. As DNA, the CDR3 is TGTGCCAGCAGCTTAGTCAGGGGGAGATCGACTAATGAAAAACTGTTTTTT.

V is TRBV6-1 and J is TRBJ2-1, with 11 bases matching TRBD2. CDR1 MNHNS and CDR2 SASEGT come from the germline V gene. The CDR3 loop spans 15 amino acids. V shed 6 bases and J 6 bases; nucleotides not matched to a gene: 7. DNA of the CDR3: TGTGCCAGCAGAGGACTAGCGGGCCTCCTCAATGAGCAGTTCTTC. Translating gives CASRGLAGLLNEQFF.

The chain is built from TRBV10-2 and TRBJ2-7; D is unresolved. V lost 3 bases, J lost 5 bases, and 17 bases lay in between. The germline CDR1 and CDR2 sequences are WSHSY and SAAADI. The CDR3 covers 15 residues. CDR3 coding DNA: TGCGCCAGCAGTGATGTCCGCATTGACACGAACGAGCAGTACTTC. It encodes CASSDVRIDTNEQYF.

This clonotype was recorded at least ten times. The rearrangement links TRBV19 to TRBJ2-1, with TRBD2 identical over 12 bases. This CDR3 is 15 amino acids long. V lost 6 bases to trimming and J lost 4 bases; unmatched junction nucleotides: 4. CDR1 is LNHDA, CDR2 SQIVND, per germline (reference sequence). DNA for the CDR3: TGTGCCAGTAGGGAGACTAGCGGGAGTTACAATGAGCAGTTCTTC. It encodes CASRETSGSYNEQFF.

The V gene is TRBV19, the J gene TRBJ2-1, with 11 nucleotides matching TRBD2. With 5 bases clipped from V and 8 bases from J, the junction kept 11 bases outside the gene matches. Germline assignment: CDR1 LNHDA and CDR2 SQIVND (reference sequence). The CDR3 contains 16 residues. The CDR3 region is CASSGLAGGKIHEQFF. DNA of the CDR3: TGTGCCAGTAGTGGACTAGCGGGCGGAAAGATTCATGAGCAGTTCTTC.

This clonotype was found a few times. The chain recombines TRBV10-3 with TRBJ1-5; 7 bases map to TRBD1. CDR3 size: 17 residues. Per germline, CDR1 ENHRY and CDR2 SYGVKD. V shed 2 bases and J 1 base; nucleotides not matched to a gene: 8. The CDR3 loop is CAISELMTGLSNQPQHF. The DNA for the CDR3 is TGTGCCATCAGTGAGCTAATGACAGGGCTAAGCAATCAGCCCCAGCATTTT.